This is a list of T cell receptor beta chains from one sample in a study of T-cell reconstitution after alpha-beta-depleted transplantation in children. Each CDR3 protein is one row after TCRdb ran MiXCR on the PCR reads. The repertoire holds 250,000 to 300,000 distinct CDR3 sequences, with around a tenth as singletons. Sequencing used PBMCs, obtained before TCRalphabeta/CD19-depleted stem cell transplant. Receptors were obtained from a boy under three years old with acute myeloid leukemia, due to receive a stem cell transplant. The CDR3 runs from the conserved cysteine through the conserved F or W. A D gene is named only where the DNA matches it firmly. The size of a clone is reported for some rows only, either as once, few or many, or as a class for expanded clones.

abundance	d_gene	j_gene	v_gene	CDR3aa	CDR3nt
many	NA	TRBJ1-2	TRBV16	CASSREGRNYGYTF	TGTGCCAGCAGCCGCGAGGGGCGAAACTATGGCTACACCTTC
few	TRBD2	TRBJ2-3	TRBV5-1	CASRYGLAGTTDTQYF	TGCGCCAGCAGATACGGACTAGCGGGAACCACAGATACGCAGTATTTT
many	NA	TRBJ2-7	TRBV4-3	CASSQDSRDYEQYF	TGCGCCAGCAGCCAAGATTCCAGGGACTACGAGCAGTACTTC
NA	NA	TRBJ1-2	TRBV30	CAWSGGTYGYTF	TGTGCCTGGAGCGGCGGAACCTATGGCTACACCTTC
many	TRBD1	TRBJ1-2	TRBV6-5	CASSPGGDYGYTF	TGTGCCAGCAGTCCAGGGGGTGACTATGGCTACACCTTC
many	TRBD2	TRBJ2-1	TRBV5-1	CASSLVTAGGGNEQFF	TGCGCCAGCAGCTTGGTAACAGCGGGAGGGGGCAATGAGCAGTTCTTC
NA	NA	TRBJ1-5	TRBV12-3/TRBV12-4	CASSLAPGVSNQPQHF	TGTGCCAGCAGTTTAGCGCCGGGGGTCAGCAATCAGCCCCAGCATTTT
many	TRBD1	TRBJ2-3	TRBV10-3	CAISEPPPDRGVGTDTQYF	TGTGCCATCAGTGAACCCCCCCCGGACAGGGGAGTCGGCACAGATACGCAGTATTTT
NA	NA	TRBJ1-5	TRBV6-5	CASSYPTGLSNQPQHF	TGTGCCAGCAGTTACCCGACAGGCTTAAGCAATCAGCCCCAGCATTTT
NA	NA	TRBJ2-7	TRBV6-5	CASNQSPYEQYF	TGTGCCAGCAACCAATCCCCCTACGAGCAGTACTTC
many	NA	TRBJ2-5	TRBV7-8	CASSLDAMRTQYF	TGTGCCAGCAGCTTAGACGCGATGAGGACCCAGTACTTC
NA	TRBD2	TRBJ2-7	TRBV6-5	CASNGLAGGYEQYF	TGTGCCAGCAACGGACTAGCGGGGGGCTACGAGCAGTACTTC
many	NA	TRBJ1-2	TRBV10-3	CAIRADSELGYTF	TGTGCCATCAGAGCCGACAGCGAACTAGGCTACACCTTC
NA	TRBD2	TRBJ2-7	TRBV20-1	CSASEYRAGAYEQYF	TGCAGTGCTAGCGAATATCGAGCGGGAGCCTACGAGCAGTACTTC
few	NA	TRBJ2-1	TRBV20-1	CSARDRELNEQFF	TGCAGTGCTAGAGATAGGGAGCTAAATGAGCAGTTCTTC
many	NA	TRBJ2-1	TRBV14	CASSLNLYNEQFF	TGTGCCAGCAGCCTAAACCTCTACAATGAGCAGTTCTTC
many	NA	TRBJ2-2	TRBV12-3/TRBV12-4	CASTDWNTGELFF	TGTGCCAGCACGGACTGGAACACCGGGGAGCTGTTTTTT
NA	NA	TRBJ2-5	TRBV6-2/TRBV6-3	CASSYGTVRPQAETQYF	TGTGCCAGCAGTTACGGGACGGTCAGACCCCAGGCTGAGACCCAGTACTTC
many	TRBD2	TRBJ2-7	TRBV6-5	CASSYLASGRYEQYF	TGTGCCAGCAGTTACTTAGCTAGCGGGAGGTACGAGCAGTACTTC
many	NA	TRBJ2-1	TRBV28	CASSRSKSRVGGEQFF	TGTGCCAGCAGCCGATCCAAGAGCCGGGTCGGGGGTGAGCAGTTCTTC